A single sample gave rise to the 21 T cell receptor beta chains below, sequenced in a study of technical replicates of blood from a few donors. The method was immunoSEQ multiplex PCR; TCRdb's version includes in-frame clones alone and lacks a portion of them. The sample includes 80,000 to 100,000 clones, approximately 96% of them seen just once. What was sequenced was T cells isolated from PBMCs. Source of these receptors: a human donor in good health.

This clone appeared a single time. The chain has TRBV6-5 and TRBJ2-1; 12 nucleotides agree with TRBD2. Germline V gene data show CDR1 as MNHEY and CDR2 as SVGAGI. The CDR3 runs to 15 residues. Trimming cost V 2 bases and J 7 bases; bases outside gene matches: 3. CDR3: CASSYELAGGNEQFF. The CDR3 DNA reads as TGTGCCAGCAGTTACGAACTAGCGGGAGGTAATGAGCAGTTCTTC.

This chain joins TRBV10-1 and TRBJ2-5; D is perhaps TRBD2 (5 bases). V lost 0 bases and J 4 bases, leaving 9 bases between the germline ends. There are 14 residues in the CDR3. Germline CDR1 reads WNHNN; CDR2 reads SYGVQD (reference sequence). The CDR3 spells CASSESYRGETQYF. The CDR3 DNA follows: TGCGCCAGCAGTGAGTCGTATCGGGGAGAGACCCAGTACTTC.

The chain recombines TRBV19 with TRBJ1-1, with TRBD1 identical over 11 bases. V lost 0 bases and J lost 2; bases outside the gene matches: 8. The germline CDR1 and CDR2 sequences are LNHDA and SQIVND (reference sequence). The CDR3 is 18 amino acids. The DNA of the CDR3 is TGTGCCAGTAGTATAGATCTCGGGACAGGGGGGGTAAACACTGAAGCTTTCTTT. Translated, it gives CASSIDLGTGGVNTEAFF.

This chain joins TRBV28 and TRBJ1-1, with D uncertain. The CDR3 is 14 amino acids. In germline, CDR1 is MDHEN, CDR2 SYDVKM. Deletions cut 3 bases from V and 5 bases from J, with 13 bases between. The CDR3 DNA reads TGTGCCAGCAGTTTTACTGAGGGTTTGACTGAAGCTTTCTTT. Protein sequence: CASSFTEGLTEAFF.

V usage is TRBV6-5 and J usage is TRBJ2-3, with D hard to call. The CDR3 has 15 amino acids. Trimming left V 0 bases short and J 5 bases short, with 12 bases between. From germline, CDR1 is MNHEY and CDR2 SVGAGI. CDR3 nucleotides: TGTGCCAGCAGTTACTCGATCCCTAGTGGAGATACGCAGTATTTT. The encoded protein is CASSYSIPSGDTQYF.

The chain employs TRBV6-6 and TRBJ1-5; maybe TRBD1 (6 bases). Trimming removed 7 bases from V and 4 bases from J, with 14 bases in between. The CDR3 length is 14 residues. The V gene's germline CDR1 is MNHNY and CDR2 SVGAGI (reference sequence). CDR3 in DNA: TGTGCCAGCACTTCAAGACAGGAAAATCAGCCCCAGCATTTT. Translating it yields CASTSRQENQPQHF.

The gene calls are TRBV27 and TRBJ1-1, with D perhaps matching TRBD1 (5 bases). Looked up from germline, CDR1 is MNHEY and CDR2 is SMNVEV (reference sequence). V was clipped by 7 bases and J by 6 bases, with 21 bases between them. This CDR3 is built from 15 residues. The CDR3 sequence: CASIEFGARGSEAFF. The CDR3, as DNA: TGTGCCAGCATCGAATTTGGGGCCCGGGGGTCTGAAGCTTTCTTT.

The rearrangement links TRBV2 to TRBJ1-2, with D maybe TRBD1 (6 bases). This CDR3 is 16 amino acids long. V dropped 4 bases and J dropped 4 bases, with 19 bases sitting between them. Looked up from germline, CDR1 is SNHLY and CDR2 is FYNNEI. The CDR3 reads CASSAGTLSLSYGYTF. The CDR3 DNA reads as TGTGCCAGCAGTGCCGGGACACTTTCATTGAGCTATGGCTACACCTTC.

The J gene is TRBJ2-3, the V gene TRBV19, with TRBD2 matching over 10 bases. Germline V gene lookup returns CDR1 LNHDA and CDR2 SQIVND (reference sequence). This CDR3 comprises 17 residues. The junction had 12 bases not matched to a gene; V was cut back by 5 bases and J by 4 bases. The CDR3 spells CASSPLTSGTGPDTQYF. Written as DNA, the CDR3 is TGTGCCAGTAGTCCGCTAACTAGCGGGACGGGCCCAGATACGCAGTATTTT.

The rearrangement links TRBV15 to TRBJ1-5, with D perhaps TRBD1 (6 bases). V lost 0 bases and J 7 bases, leaving 19 bases between the germline ends. CDR3 length: 17 amino acids. Germline CDR1 and CDR2: LNHNV and YYDKDF (reference sequence). Here the CDR3 DNA reads TGTGCCACCAGCAGAGATGGTGTCAGGGGAGTGGGGCAGCCCCAGCATTTT. As protein: CATSRDGVRGVGQPQHF.

The sample holds one count of this clone. Other DNA sequences in the sample encode the same CDR3. The rearrangement uses TRBV7-2 and TRBJ2-7; D is uncertain. V was clipped by 4 bases and J by 4 bases, with 5 bases between them. This CDR3 has 11 amino acids. CDR1 and CDR2 (germline): SGHTA, FQGNSA. Here the CDR3 DNA reads TGTGCCAGCAGCTCCTTATACGAGCAGTACTTC. It yields the protein CASSSLYEQYF.

The J gene is TRBJ2-7, the V gene TRBV6-5; D not certain. This CDR3 spans 14 amino acids. V lost 0 bases and J 3 bases, leaving 9 bases between the germline ends. Germline CDR1 and CDR2: MNHEY and SVGAGI. The CDR3 reads CASSYSDKYYEQYF. The CDR3, as DNA: TGTGCCAGCAGTTACTCAGACAAATACTACGAGCAGTACTTC.

The gene calls are TRBV10-3 and TRBJ1-2; 8 nucleotides align to TRBD1. The V and J ends lost 4 bases and 4 bases, in that order; junction bases with no gene match: 11. This CDR3 region has 16 residues. Germline-derived CDR1 and CDR2 are ENHRY and SYGVKD. CDR3 sequence reads: CAISGAGTGDFYGYTF. The CDR3 region has the DNA TGTGCCATCAGTGGGGCTGGGACAGGCGATTTCTATGGCTACACCTTC.

This clone was seen only a few times. The chain combines TRBV2 with TRBJ1-4; perhaps TRBD1 as D (5 bases). The germline CDR1 and CDR2 sequences are SNHLY and FYNNEI. The CDR3 is 14 amino acids. The germline V and J ends were trimmed by 2 bases and 13 bases, with 17 bases remaining between them. CDR3 nucleotide sequence: TGTGCCAGCAGTGAATACGGACACGAGAGGAGACTGTTTTTT. It yields the protein CASSEYGHERRLFF. Full variable domain (missing parts from reference TRBV2 and TRBJ1-4): EPEVTQTPSHQVTQMGQEVILRCVPISNHLYFYWYRQILGQKVEFLVSFYNNEISEKSEIFDDQFSVERPDGSNFTLKIRSTKLEDSAMYFCASSEYGHERRLFFGSGTQLSVL.

This chain uses TRBV5-1 with TRBJ2-2; no definite D call. Germline assignment: CDR1 SGHRS and CDR2 YFSETQ. Trimming took off 4 bases at V and 5 bases at J, with 6 bases between the two ends. The CDR3 has 12 amino acids. CDR3 DNA: TGCGCCAGCAGCCAGAATACCGGGGAGCTGTTTTTT. Its protein is CASSQNTGELFF. Variable domain in full (rest from reference TRBV5-1 and TRBJ2-2): KAGVTQTPRYLIKTRGQQVTLSCSPISGHRSVSWYQQTPGQGLQFLFEYFSETQRNKGNFPGRFSGRQFSNSRSEMNVSTLELGDSALYLCASSQNTGELFFGEGSRLTVL.

The chain uses TRBV19 and TRBJ2-3; 7 positions match TRBD2. V gave up 5 bases and J gave up 0 bases; unmatched junction bases: 8. Germline CDR1 and CDR2: LNHDA and SQIVND (reference sequence). The CDR3 contains 16 residues. CDR3 DNA sequence: TGTGCCAGTAGTTTTCAGACTAGCAGTAGCACAGATACGCAGTATTTT. Its protein product is CASSFQTSSSTDTQYF.

This rearrangement joins TRBV2 to TRBJ2-5; no clear D. The CDR3 sequence is 17 residues long. The germline V gene encodes CDR1 SNHLY and CDR2 FYNNEI. V was pared by 5 bases and J by 1 base, with 20 bases between. CDR3 amino acids: CASSTEERKAAQETQYF. CDR3 DNA sequence: TGTGCCAGCAGTACCGAAGAGCGAAAGGCGGCCCAAGAGACCCAGTACTTC.

This clone occurred once. The chain uses TRBV19 and TRBJ2-7; 10 nucleotides line up with TRBD1. Trimming cost V 3 bases and J 5 bases; bases outside gene matches: 7. There are 15 residues in the CDR3. The germline V gene encodes CDR1 LNHDA and CDR2 SQIVND (reference sequence). The CDR3 DNA reads TGTGCCAGTAGTATTGAGGCGACAGGGGGCAACGAGCAGTACTTC. Its translation is CASSIEATGGNEQYF.

The V gene is TRBV5-1, the J gene TRBJ2-1, with 8 bases identical to TRBD2. With 3 bases clipped from V and 7 bases from J, the junction kept 6 bases outside the gene matches. Germline V CDR1 and CDR2: SGHRS, YFSETQ. The CDR3 is 14 amino acids. CDR3 sequence reads: CASSWGLVKNEQFF. DNA for the CDR3: TGCGCCAGCAGCTGGGGACTAGTTAAAAATGAGCAGTTCTTC.

This rearrangement joins TRBV5-6 to TRBJ1-1; TRBD1 aligns across 7 bases. V trimming: 4 bases; J trimming: 4 bases; junction bases outside the gene matches: 7. CDR1 SGHDT and CDR2 YYEEEE come from the germline V gene. CDR3 length: 14 amino acids. Here the CDR3 reads CASSPGQFSTEAFF. In nucleotides, the CDR3 is TGTGCCAGCAGCCCGGGACAGTTTAGCACTGAAGCTTTCTTT.

The chain is built from TRBV28 and TRBJ2-7, with TRBD1 matching 7 bases. Unmatched junction bases numbered 8, after V lost 5 bases and J lost 4 bases. CDR3 length: 14 residues. Germline-derived CDR1 and CDR2 are MDHEN and SYDVKM. The CDR3 nucleotides are TGTGCCAGCAGTGTAACCGGGACAGAGTACGAGCAGTACTTC. It is translated as CASSVTGTEYEQYF.